A selection of T cell receptor beta chains follows, all from one sample in a study of blood T cells in healthy people across ages. MiXCR was run by TCRdb on the 5' RACE reads, yielding one entry per CDR3 protein. Of roughly 500,000 distinct CDR3 sequences in the sample, about 25% were seen once. Sequencing was performed on blood. These receptors all stem from a woman between 65 and 79 years old in good health. Both conserved end residues are part of each CDR3. Clone size appears in some rows only: once, few, many, or a class for an expanded clone.

V	size	CDR3
TRBV29-1	few	CSVEGVQAEQQETQYF
TRBV6-1	-	CASGQFYNEQFF
TRBV7-2	-	CASRLTSGRYNEQFF
TRBV5-1	-	CASSLVPIADEQYF
TRBV12-3/TRBV12-4	-	CASSLYAGSGNTIYF
TRBV11-2	few	CASGHPNTEAFF
TRBV4-3	-	CASSQDRQGTGTGELFF
TRBV5-1	-	CASSLAGGIYEQYF
TRBV28	-	CASSLTEGNDGYTF
TRBV4-2	few	CASSHHGTGGYEQYF
TRBV2	-	CASTQGGNTEAFF
TRBV7-9	-	CASSGGGFGQYF
TRBV6-1	few	CASASFGGYTF
TRBV7-2	-	CASSLDGTGYGYTF
TRBV2	few	CASSGPRPLQEYF
TRBV20-1	-	CSASDTSGRGNTQYF
TRBV7-9	few	CASSSQADEKLFF
TRBV20-1	-	CSARANRGEKLFF
TRBV5-1	few	CASSLSGNEYQPQHF
TRBV4-3	few	CASSPPGQLYGYTF
TRBV5-4	-	CASSPTTGLQETQYF
TRBV27	-	CASSSGQTRAQYF
TRBV20-1	-	CSAREPRGRNTEAFF
TRBV29-1	-	CSSSPGTGTQETQYF
TRBV5-5	-	CASSLAGTSSYNEQFF
TRBV7-2	-	CASSLKGQGGYEQYF
TRBV5-8	few	CASSPRGRGQEAQYF
TRBV5-1	few	CASSPAPGDQPQHF
TRBV29-1	few	CSVGQDQETQYF
TRBV20-1	-	CSASFPGQGKETQYF
TRBV12-3/TRBV12-4	few	CASSPPITGFDGTEAFF
TRBV10-3	-	CAISDGFDSYNEQFF
TRBV2	few	CASSDRDNSPLHF
TRBV2	-	CASSHETGNTEAFF
TRBV7-2	-	CASSLFSVTRGDQETQYF
TRBV9	-	CASSGWTSGGANTGELFF
TRBV7-8	-	CASSPGQIHYEQYF
TRBV2	-	CASRVDRGLLYGYTF
TRBV3-1	once	CASSQGYSYQETQYF
TRBV11-1	few	CASSFMGQGSDEQFF
TRBV9	-	CASSVARGGANTGELFF
TRBV30	-	CAWSGGGSGATYNEQFF
TRBV20-1	-	CSAREGGRAYLDEQFF
TRBV4-1	-	CASSQDRTVFF